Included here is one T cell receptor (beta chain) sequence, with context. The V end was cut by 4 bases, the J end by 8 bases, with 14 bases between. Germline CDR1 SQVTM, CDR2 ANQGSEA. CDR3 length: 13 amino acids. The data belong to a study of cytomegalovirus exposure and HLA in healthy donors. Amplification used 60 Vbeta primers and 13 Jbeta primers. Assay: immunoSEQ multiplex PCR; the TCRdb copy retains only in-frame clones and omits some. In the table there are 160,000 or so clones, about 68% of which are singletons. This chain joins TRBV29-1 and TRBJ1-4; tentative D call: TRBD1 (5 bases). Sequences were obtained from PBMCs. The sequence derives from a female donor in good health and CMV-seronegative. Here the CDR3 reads CSVGRGGEEKLFF. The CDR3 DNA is TGCAGCGTTGGACGTGGGGGGGAAGAAAAACTGTTTTTT.